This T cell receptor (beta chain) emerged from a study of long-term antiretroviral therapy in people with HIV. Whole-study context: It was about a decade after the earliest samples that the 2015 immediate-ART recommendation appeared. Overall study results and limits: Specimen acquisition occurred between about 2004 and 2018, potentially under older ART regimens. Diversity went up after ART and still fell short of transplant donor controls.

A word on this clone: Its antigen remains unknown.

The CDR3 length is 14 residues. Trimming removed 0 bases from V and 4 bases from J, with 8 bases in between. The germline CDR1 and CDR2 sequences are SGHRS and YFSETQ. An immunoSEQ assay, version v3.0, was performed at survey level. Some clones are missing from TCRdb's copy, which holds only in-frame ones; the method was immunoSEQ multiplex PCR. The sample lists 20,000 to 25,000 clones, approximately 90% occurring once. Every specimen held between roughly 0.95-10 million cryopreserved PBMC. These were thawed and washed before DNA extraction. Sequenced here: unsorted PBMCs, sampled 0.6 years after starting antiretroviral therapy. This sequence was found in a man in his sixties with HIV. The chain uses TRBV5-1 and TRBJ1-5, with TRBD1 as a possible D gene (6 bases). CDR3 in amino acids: CASSLVGGNQPQHF. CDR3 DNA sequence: TGCGCCAGCAGCTTGGTAGGGGGAAATCAGCCCCAGCATTTT.